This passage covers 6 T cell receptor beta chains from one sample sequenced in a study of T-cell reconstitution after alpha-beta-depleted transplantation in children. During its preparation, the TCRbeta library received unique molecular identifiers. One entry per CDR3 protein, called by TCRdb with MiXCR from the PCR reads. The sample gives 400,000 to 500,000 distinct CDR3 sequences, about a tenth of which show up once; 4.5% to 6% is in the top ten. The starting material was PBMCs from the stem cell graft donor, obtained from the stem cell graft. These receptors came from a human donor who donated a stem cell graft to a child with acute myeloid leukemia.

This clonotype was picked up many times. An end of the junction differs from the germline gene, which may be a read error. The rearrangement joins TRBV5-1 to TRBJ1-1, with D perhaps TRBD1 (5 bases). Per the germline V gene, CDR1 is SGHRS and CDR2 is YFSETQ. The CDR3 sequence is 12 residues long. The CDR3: CASSLGTTEAFF. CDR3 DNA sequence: TGTGCCAGCAGTTTGGGGACCACTGAAGCTTTCTTT.

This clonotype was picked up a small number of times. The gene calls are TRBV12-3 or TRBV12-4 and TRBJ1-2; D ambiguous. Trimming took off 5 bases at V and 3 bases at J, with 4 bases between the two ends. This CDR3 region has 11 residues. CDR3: CASSNYYGYTF. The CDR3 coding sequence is TGTGCCAGCAGTAATTACTATGGCTACACCTTC.

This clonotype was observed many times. The CDR3 spells CSARDLGASSGYTF. CDR3 in DNA: TGCAGTGCTAGAGATCTGGGGGCTTCGTCGGGCTACACCTTC. The chain has TRBV20-1 and TRBJ1-2; a weak D match, TRBD1 (6 bases). The CDR3 totals 14 residues. V was clipped by 0 bases and J by 8 bases, with 16 bases between them. Per germline, CDR1 DFQATT and CDR2 SNEGSKA (reference sequence).

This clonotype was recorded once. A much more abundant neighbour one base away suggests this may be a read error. The CDR3 DNA follows: TGCGCCAGCAGTGACGGCAGGGGCCGGTTCTTC. Translated: CASSDGRGRFF. V and J are TRBV10-2 and TRBJ2-1; maybe TRBD1 (6 bases). Deletions cut 3 bases from V and 15 bases from J, with 12 bases between. CDR3 length equals 11 residues. Germline values: CDR1 WSHSY, CDR2 SAAADI.

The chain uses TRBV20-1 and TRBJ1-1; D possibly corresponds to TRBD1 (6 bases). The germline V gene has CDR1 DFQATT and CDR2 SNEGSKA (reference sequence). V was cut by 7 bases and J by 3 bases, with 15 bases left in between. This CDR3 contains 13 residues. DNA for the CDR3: TGCAGTGTCACAGACACAGGGCACACTGAAGCTTTCTTT. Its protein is CSVTDTGHTEAFF.

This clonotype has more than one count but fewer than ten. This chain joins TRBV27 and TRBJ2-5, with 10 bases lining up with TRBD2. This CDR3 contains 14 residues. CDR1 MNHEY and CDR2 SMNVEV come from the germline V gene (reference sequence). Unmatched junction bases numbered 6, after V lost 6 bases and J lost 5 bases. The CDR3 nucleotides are TGTGCCAGCAGGCCCCTAGCGGGAGTGGAGACCCAGTACTTC. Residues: CASRPLAGVETQYF.